This T cell receptor beta chain was sequenced for a study of blood T cells in healthy people across ages. Study-wide results and caveats: Whereas aged donors had fewer naive CD4+ cells, long-lived donors had more of them and higher diversity.

The sample holds many counts of this clonotype. Antigen unknown. A second roughly 6 to 12 cycle PCR used barcoded and J-beta primers. TCRdb passed the 5' RACE reads through MiXCR, listing each CDR3 protein once. The sample lists about 320,000 distinct CDR3 sequences; around 27% were seen once. V shed 5 bases, J shed 7 bases, and the junction held 14 bases outside the gene matches. The CDR3 length is 16 residues. The germline V gene has CDR1 MNHEY and CDR2 SVGAGI. The sequenced sample was blood. The clonotype originates from a woman in her seventies in good health. The chain has TRBV6-5 and TRBJ1-5, with TRBD1 matching over 7 bases. The chain's CDR3 is CASSQNRGSGGQPQHF. In DNA, the CDR3 is TGTGCCAGCAGTCAAAACAGGGGTAGCGGGGGGCAGCCCCAGCATTTT.